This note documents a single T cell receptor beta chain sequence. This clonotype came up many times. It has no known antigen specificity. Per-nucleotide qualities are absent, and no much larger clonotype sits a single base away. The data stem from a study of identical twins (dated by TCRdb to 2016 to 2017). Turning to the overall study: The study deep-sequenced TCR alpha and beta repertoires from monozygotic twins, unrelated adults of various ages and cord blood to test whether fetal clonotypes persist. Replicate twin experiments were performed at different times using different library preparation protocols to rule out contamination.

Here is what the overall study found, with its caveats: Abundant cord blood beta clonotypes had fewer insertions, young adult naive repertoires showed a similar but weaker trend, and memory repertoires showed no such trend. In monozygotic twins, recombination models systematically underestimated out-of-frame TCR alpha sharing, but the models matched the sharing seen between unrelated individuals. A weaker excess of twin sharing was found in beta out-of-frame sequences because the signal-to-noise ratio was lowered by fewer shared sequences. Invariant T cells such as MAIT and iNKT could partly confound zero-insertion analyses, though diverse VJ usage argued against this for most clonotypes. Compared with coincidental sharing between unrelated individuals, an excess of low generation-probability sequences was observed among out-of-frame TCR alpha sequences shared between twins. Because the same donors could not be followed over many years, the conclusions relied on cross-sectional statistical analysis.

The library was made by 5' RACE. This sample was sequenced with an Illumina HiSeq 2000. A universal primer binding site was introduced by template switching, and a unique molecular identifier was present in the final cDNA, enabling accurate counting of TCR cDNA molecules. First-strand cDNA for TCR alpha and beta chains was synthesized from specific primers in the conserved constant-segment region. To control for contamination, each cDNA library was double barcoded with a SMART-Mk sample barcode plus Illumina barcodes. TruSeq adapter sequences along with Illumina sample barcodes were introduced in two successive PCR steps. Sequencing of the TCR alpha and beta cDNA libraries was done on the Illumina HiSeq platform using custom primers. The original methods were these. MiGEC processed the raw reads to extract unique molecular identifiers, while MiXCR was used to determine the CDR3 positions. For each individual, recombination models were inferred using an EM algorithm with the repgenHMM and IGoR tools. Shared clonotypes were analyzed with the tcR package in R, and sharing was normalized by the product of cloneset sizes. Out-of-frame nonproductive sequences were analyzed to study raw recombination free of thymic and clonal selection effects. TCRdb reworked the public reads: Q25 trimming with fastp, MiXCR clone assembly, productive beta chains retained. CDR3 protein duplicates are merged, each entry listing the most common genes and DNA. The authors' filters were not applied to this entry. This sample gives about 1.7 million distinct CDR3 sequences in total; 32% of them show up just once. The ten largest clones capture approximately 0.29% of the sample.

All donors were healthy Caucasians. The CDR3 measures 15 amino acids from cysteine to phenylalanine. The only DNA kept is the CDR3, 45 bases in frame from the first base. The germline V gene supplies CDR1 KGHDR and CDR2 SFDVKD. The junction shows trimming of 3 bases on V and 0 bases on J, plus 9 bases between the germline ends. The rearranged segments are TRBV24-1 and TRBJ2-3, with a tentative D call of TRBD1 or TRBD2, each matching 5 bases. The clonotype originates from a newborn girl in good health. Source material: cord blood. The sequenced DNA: TGTGCCACCAGTGATCGGGACGGTAGCACAGATACGCAGTATTTT. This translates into CATSDRDGSTDTQYF.